The clone carrying this TCR beta chain was recorded a few times. Its specificity is not known. This record comes from a study of blood T cells in healthy people across ages. The study's findings and limits: PBMCs were not sorted, which prevented a conclusive comparison of naive versus antigen-experienced cells. Per million T cells, TCR beta diversity dropped roughly linearly as age increased.

Next came a second PCR, run for about 6 to 12 cycles, which used a sample-barcoded 5' primer along with a J-beta primer mix. Every cDNA molecule carried a tag from a template-switch adaptor bearing 12 random nucleotides. Every sample gave at least 2.5 million paired-end reads containing CDR3. TCRdb independently ran MiXCR on the 5' RACE reads; one entry per CDR3 protein. The sample has roughly 680,000 distinct CDR3 sequences; around 50% are singletons. Deletions cut 4 bases from V and 0 bases from J, with 13 bases between. CDR1 and CDR2 (germline): LGHNA, YNFKEQ. The length of the CDR3 is 17 residues.

Sequenced input: blood. The origin of this receptor is an elderly woman in good health. The chain carries TRBV4-2 and TRBJ2-6, with D hard to call. CDR3 loop: CASSREGRLSGANVLTF. The CDR3 DNA reads as TGTGCCAGCAGCCGAGAAGGACGTCTCTCTGGGGCCAACGTCCTGACTTTC.